The 10 T cell receptor beta chains listed next were all sequenced from one sample in a study of shared clonotypes between healthy human individuals. Produced via immunoSEQ multiplex PCR; TCRdb's table is partial and in-frame only. The data hold 1,400,000 or so clones, with less than 99% observed a single time. The sequencing sample was made of naive CD4+ T cells sorted from blood. Regarding subset: CD45RA+ positively selected. These receptors were collected from a man between 25 and 39 years old in good health.

The chain combines TRBV7-6 with TRBJ2-6, with TRBD1 as a possible D gene (5 bases). The germline V gene encodes CDR1 SGHVS and CDR2 FNYEAQ. This CDR3 is built from 17 residues. Trimming pared 2 bases from V and 0 bases from J, leaving 11 bases between. Here the CDR3 reads CASSLITGRSGANVLTF. CDR3 nucleotide sequence: TGTGCCAGCAGCTTAATTACAGGTCGCTCTGGGGCCAACGTCCTGACTTTC. Full variable domain (remainder filled in from reference TRBV7-6 and TRBJ2-6): GAGVSQSPRYKVTKRGQDVALRCDPISGHVSLYWYRQALGQGPEFLTYFNYEAQQDKSGLPNDRFSAERPEGSISTLTIQRTEQRDSAMYRCASSLITGRSGANVLTFGAGSRLTVL.

The V and J genes are TRBV15 and TRBJ2-1; D is possibly TRBD1 (6 bases). V lost 1 base and J lost 14, with 15 bases in between. The CDR3 covers 13 residues. In germline, CDR1 is LNHNV, CDR2 YYDKDF (reference sequence). The CDR3 sequence: CATSRGSRPGEFF. Here the CDR3 DNA reads TGTGCCACCAGCAGAGGATCAAGGCCAGGGGAGTTCTTC.

The CDR3 protein is CASSASAGGPWNEQFF. DNA for the CDR3: TGTGCCAGCAGCGCCTCAGCGGGAGGGCCTTGGAATGAGCAGTTCTTC. The gene calls are TRBV9 and TRBJ2-1; 10 nucleotides align to TRBD2. The CDR3 length is 16 residues. The germline V gene has CDR1 SGDLS and CDR2 YYNGEE. The V gene end was trimmed by 3 bases and the J gene end by 7 bases; junction bases not matched to a gene: 10.

This chain links TRBV9 with TRBJ1-5; no firm D call. Germline lookup yields CDR1 SGDLS and CDR2 YYNGEE. This CDR3 region has 14 residues. Trimming left V 0 bases short and J 7 bases short, with 11 bases between. For the CDR3, the DNA is TGTGCCAGCAGCGTAGGCGGGCTCGGGCAGCCCCAGCATTTT. Translating it yields CASSVGGLGQPQHF.

The rearrangement links TRBV28 to TRBJ1-2; D not resolved. The V end lost 6 bases, the J end lost 4 bases, and 12 bases lay between the germline ends. This CDR3 has 13 residues. Germline V gene data show CDR1 as MDHEN and CDR2 as SYDVKM. CDR3 amino acids: CASRRESSYGYTF. The CDR3 DNA sequence: TGTGCCAGCAGAAGAGAAAGTTCCTATGGCTACACCTTC.

The rearrangement joins TRBV12-5 to TRBJ1-2, with D perhaps TRBD1 (5 bases). Germline V CDR1 and CDR2: LGHNT, FRNRAP. Trimming shortened V by 5 bases and J by 7 bases, and 23 bases separated the two germline ends. The CDR3 length is 16 residues. This CDR3 is CASGPYWGESEGGYTF. The CDR3 DNA follows: TGTGCTAGTGGTCCCTATTGGGGGGAGTCCGAAGGTGGCTACACCTTC.

V is TRBV11-3 and J is TRBJ2-1; tentatively, D is TRBD1 (5 bases). V was trimmed by 5 bases and J by 2 bases, leaving 16 bases between them. The CDR3 covers 16 residues. The germline V gene encodes CDR1 SGHNT and CDR2 YENEEA. CDR3 in amino acids: CASSPRGHAAYNEQFF. The CDR3 DNA reads TGTGCCAGCAGCCCTAGGGGTCATGCCGCCTACAATGAGCAGTTCTTC.

The rearrangement links TRBV5-4 to TRBJ2-1; D is unresolved. V shed 1 base and J shed 8 bases, with 13 bases lying between them. This CDR3 region has 14 residues. Germline CDR1 reads SGHNT; CDR2 reads YYREEE (reference sequence). The CDR3 reads CASSLRASRDEQFF. DNA for the CDR3: TGTGCCAGCAGCTTGAGGGCTTCTAGGGATGAGCAGTTCTTC.

The gene calls are TRBV6-1 and TRBJ1-1, with D possibly matching TRBD1 (6 bases). This CDR3 spans 13 amino acids. Deletions cut 4 bases from V and 1 base from J, with 7 bases between. CDR1 MNHNS and CDR2 SASEGT come from the germline V gene. CDR3 nucleotides: TGTGCCAGCAGTGCGGGACAGAACACTGAAGCTTTCTTT. Translating gives CASSAGQNTEAFF.

The chain uses TRBV18 and TRBJ1-3, with D perhaps TRBD1 (5 bases). The CDR3 runs to 17 residues. The germline CDR1 and CDR2 sequences are KGHSH and LQKENI. V dropped 3 bases and J dropped 0 bases, with 15 bases sitting between them. In nucleotides, the CDR3 is TGTGCCAGCTCACCGTTGGGGGACCCGAGCTCTGGAAACACCATATATTTT. Its protein product is CASSPLGDPSSGNTIYF.